Listed here are 6 T cell receptor beta chains from one sample, sequenced in a study of human T cells and chemical hapten exposure. MiXCR, applied by TCRdb to the RACE reads, yields one record per CDR3 protein. The data contain 65,000 to 95,000 distinct CDR3 sequences, roughly 7.9% of them singletons. Indicated time point: healthy volunteer bleed at 6 weeks. Total RNA was isolated from unfractionated whole blood. The material sequenced was whole blood. These receptors were obtained from a female donor in good health. Some clones in this sample may be carry-over from other donors' samples.

The chain couples TRBV12-3 or TRBV12-4 to TRBJ2-2; 8 bases are shared with TRBD1. The J segment lost 5 bases and the V segment lost 3 bases, leaving 5 bases of the junction unmatched. The CDR3 length is 15 residues. CDR3 sequence (DNA): TGTGCCAGCAGTTTTGCCAGGGGGCGAACCGGGGAGCTGTTTTTT. Encoded protein: CASSFARGRTGELFF.

This clonotype has only a few counts. V is TRBV4-2 and J is TRBJ1-2; TRBD1 matches at 9 bases. With V trimmed by 0 bases and J by 5 bases, 4 bases remained unmatched. CDR3 length equals 15 residues. Germline V gives CDR1 LGHNA, CDR2 YNFKEQ. The DNA for the CDR3 is TGTGCCAGCAGCCAAGATACAGGGGGCGGATATGGCTACACCTTC. Encoded protein: CASSQDTGGGYGYTF.

Worth noting for this clonotype: Germline and junction disagree at one end, which may indicate a read error. This chain joins TRBV18 and TRBJ1-2, with a possible D match to TRBD1 (5 bases). The CDR3 covers 17 residues. From germline, CDR1 is KGHSH and CDR2 LQKENI. The CDR3 is CASSPPIGGGALSGFTF. In DNA form, the CDR3 reads TGTGCCAGCTCACCTCCTATAGGTGGGGGTGCCCTTTCGGGCTTCACCTTC.

In its sample, this clonotype was seen a few times. The rearrangement uses TRBV7-2 and TRBJ1-2; D is perhaps TRBD1 (5 bases). The CDR3 runs to 17 residues. V lost 1 base, J lost 8 bases, and 23 bases lay in between. Germline CDR1 is SGHTA and CDR2 is FQGNSA. CDR3 DNA: TGTGCCAGCAGCTTAGATGCGGGGGTCGGGGGAAGAGGCGGCTACACCTTC. It codes for CASSLDAGVGGRGGYTF.

The CDR3 loop is CASSQDVLASYNEQFF. CDR3 bases: TGCGCCAGCAGCCAAGATGTGTTAGCGTCCTACAATGAGCAGTTCTTC. The J gene is TRBJ2-1, the V gene TRBV4-3; weak D call: TRBD2 (5 bases). Germline-derived CDR1 and CDR2 are LGHNA and YSLEER. Trimming took 0 bases from V and 1 from J, leaving 10 bases between them. This CDR3 is 16 amino acids long.

This clonotype has ten or more counts. This chain connects TRBV6-5 to TRBJ2-4, with 9 bases matching TRBD1. Germline V gene sequence: CDR1 MNHEY, CDR2 SVGAGI. V gave up 6 bases and J gave up 3 bases; unmatched junction bases: 15. The CDR3 sequence is 18 residues long. The CDR3 DNA sequence: TGTGCCAGCAGATTACCGGGACAGGGCTTGTCTTACAAAAACATTCAGTACTTC. It yields the protein CASRLPGQGLSYKNIQYF.